Listed below are T cell receptor beta chains from one sample, sequenced in a study of blood T cell repertoires in COVID-19. Sequencing was performed with immunoSEQ multiplex PCR; in TCRdb, only in-frame clones are kept and a portion is missing. Of 210,000 or so clones in the sample, about 90% are singletons; the top ten hold 3% to 3.5%. Sequencing was performed on PBMCs or T cells enriched from blood (not recorded which). The receptors stem from a woman aged 45-60 years in a cohort exposed to, infected with or recovered from COVID-19 (not recorded which). Each CDR3 is given with its conserved first and last residue. A D gene is named only where the DNA matches it firmly. Rows give clone size only sometimes, using once, few, many, or a class for an expanded clone.

D,size,V,J,DNA,CDR3
NA,NA,TRBV18,TRBJ1-3,TGTGCCAGCTCACCACGAGGAGTTGCCGGAAACACCATATATTTT,CASSPRGVAGNTIYF
NA,NA,TRBV12-3/TRBV12-4,TRBJ2-3,TGTGCCAGCAGTTTTTCGGGGGCAGATACGCAGTATTTT,CASSFSGADTQYF
NA,few,TRBV7-9,TRBJ2-7,TGTGCCAGCAGCTTTGGTATCGCCTACTACGAGCAGTACTTC,CASSFGIAYYEQYF
NA,NA,TRBV6-5,TRBJ1-5,TGTGCCAGCAGCCGCCGGAGGGCCAGCAATCAGCCCCAGCATTTT,CASSRRRASNQPQHF
NA,few,TRBV2,TRBJ2-7,TGTGCCAGAAGCACTAGAGCCAAGCCCTACGAGCAGTACTTC,CARSTRAKPYEQYF
NA,NA,TRBV7-9,TRBJ1-2,TGTGCCAGCATGACCGAGACAGCGAGTGGCTATGGCTACACCTTC,CASMTETASGYGYTF
TRBD2,NA,TRBV11-2,TRBJ2-1,TGTGCCAGCTCACTAAGCGGGGGTTCCTACAATGAGCAGTTCTTC,CASSLSGGSYNEQFF
NA,NA,TRBV9,TRBJ1-2,TGTGCCAGCAGCGTAGCAGGGGCTCGTAGATATGGCTACACCTTC,CASSVAGARRYGYTF
TRBD1,NA,TRBV28,TRBJ2-7,TGTGCCAGCAGTTTCCATACCGGGACAGACTCCTACGAGCAGTACTTC,CASSFHTGTDSYEQYF
TRBD2,NA,TRBV7-3,TRBJ2-2,TGTGCCAGCAGCTTAGAACCTCGGTTGGGACTAGCCGCCGGGGAGCTGTTTTTT,CASSLEPRLGLAAGELFF
TRBD1,NA,TRBV5-1,TRBJ1-1,TGCGCCAGCAGCTTGGTTGGGACAGGGGACCACACTGAAGCTTTCTTT,CASSLVGTGDHTEAFF
NA,NA,TRBV4-3,TRBJ1-2,TGCGCCAGCAGCCAAGATGTTCGGGGGGCGATGGGCTATGGCTACACCTTC,CASSQDVRGAMGYGYTF
NA,NA,TRBV4-1,TRBJ2-5,TGCGCCAGCAGCCCACAGGAGTTACAAGAGACCCAGTACTTC,CASSPQELQETQYF
TRBD1,NA,TRBV11-2,TRBJ1-2,TGTGCCAGCAGCCATACACAGGGGACGGCTAACTATGGCTACACCTTC,CASSHTQGTANYGYTF
TRBD1,NA,TRBV29-1,TRBJ1-2,TGCAGCGTCCCACAGGACAGGAGTGGGCGTTTAGGAAATGGCTACACCTTC,CSVPQDRSGRLGNGYTF
NA,once,TRBV18,TRBJ2-6,TGTGCCAGCTCATATAACACAGGCTCCGGGGCCAACGTCCTGACTTTC,CASSYNTGSGANVLTF
TRBD1,NA,TRBV18,TRBJ2-5,TGTGCCAGCTCACCGGGACAGCAAGAGACCCAGTACTTC,CASSPGQQETQYF
NA,NA,TRBV5-1,TRBJ2-5,TGCGCCAGCAGCTTGGGGGCAGGGGACCGGGAGACCCAGTACTTC,CASSLGAGDRETQYF
TRBD1,NA,TRBV4-2,TRBJ2-2,TGTGCCAGCAGCCAGGGACAGTATCTCGGGGCCGGGGAGCTGTTTTTT,CASSQGQYLGAGELFF
TRBD1,NA,TRBV5-4,TRBJ2-5,TGTGCCAGCAGCTTGGGACAGGGCCGGGAGACCCAGTACTTC,CASSLGQGRETQYF
TRBD1,NA,TRBV4-3,TRBJ2-1,TGCGCCAGCAGCCATGCCGGGACAGGGGACAATGAGCAGTTCTTC,CASSHAGTGDNEQFF
NA,few,TRBV12-3/TRBV12-4,TRBJ1-1,TGTGCCAGCAGTTTTAGAAGGAACACTGAAGCTTTCTTT,CASSFRRNTEAFF
NA,NA,TRBV21-1,TRBJ2-7,TGTGCCAGCACCTTAAGACAGGGGGCCCACGAGCAGTACTTC,CASTLRQGAHEQYF
TRBD2,NA,TRBV4-1,TRBJ2-1,TGCGCCAGCAGCCAAGATGGGCAGGGAGGGGTATTGAATGAGCAGTTCTTC,CASSQDGQGGVLNEQFF
NA,NA,TRBV4-2,TRBJ1-2,TGTGCCAGCAGCCAAGATACTCAGGGAAACTATGGCTACACCTTC,CASSQDTQGNYGYTF
NA,few,TRBV10-3,TRBJ1-1,TGTGCCATCAAGAGGGAATCGAACACTGAAGCTTTCTTT,CAIKRESNTEAFF
TRBD1,few,TRBV19,TRBJ1-2,TGTGCCAGTAGTAGGGGAATTCCGACAGGGGTCGTCTACACCTTC,CASSRGIPTGVVYTF
NA,NA,TRBV5-8,TRBJ1-3,TGTGCCAGCAGCTTGGGCCAGCGAGGAAACACCATATATTTT,CASSLGQRGNTIYF
NA,NA,TRBV5-5,TRBJ1-6,TGTGCCAGCAGCCGGGACACCTATAATTCACCCCTCCACTTT,CASSRDTYNSPLHF
TRBD1,NA,TRBV30,TRBJ1-6,TGTGCCGGCGACAGGGGGCTTAGTTCACCCCTCCACTTT,CAGDRGLSSPLHF
NA,few,TRBV14,TRBJ1-1,TGTGCCAGCAGCCAGCAGGGGTCGGGCACTGAAGCTTTCTTT,CASSQQGSGTEAFF
TRBD1,NA,TRBV6-5,TRBJ1-1,TGTGCCAGCAGGGGACAGGGTAGGATGAACACTGAAGCTTTCTTT,CASRGQGRMNTEAFF
NA,NA,TRBV12-5,TRBJ2-7,TGTGCTAGTGGTTTGGATACATGGACACCCGCCACCTACGAGCAGTACTTC,CASGLDTWTPATYEQYF
NA,NA,TRBV5-1,TRBJ2-1,TGCGCCAGCAGCGTGGCGCAGGGATATCGCTACAATGAGCAGTTCTTC,CASSVAQGYRYNEQFF
NA,NA,TRBV6-5,TRBJ1-5,TGTGCCATCCGACAGCCTTATAGCAATCAGCCCCAGCATTTT,CAIRQPYSNQPQHF
TRBD1,once,TRBV9,TRBJ2-5,TGTGCCAGCAGCGTCGGGACAGCTTACCAAGAGACCCAGTACTTC,CASSVGTAYQETQYF
TRBD1,NA,TRBV5-4,TRBJ1-3,TGTGCCAGCAGCGGACAGGGGGCGCTGGGAAACACCATATATTTT,CASSGQGALGNTIYF
NA,NA,TRBV20-1,TRBJ1-1,TGCAGTGCTAGAGATCCCCGAGGAGCTTTCTTT,CSARDPRGAFF
NA,NA,TRBV5-4,TRBJ1-2,TGTGCCAGCAGTCTCCAGGGGAGCTATGGCTACACCTTC,CASSLQGSYGYTF
NA,few,TRBV28,TRBJ2-7,TGTGCCAGCAGTTTAGTACTAATTAGTACCGGAGGCGGGAACGGGGAGCAGTACTTC,CASSLVLISTGGGNGEQYF
NA,NA,TRBV4-3,TRBJ2-7,TGCGCCAGCAGCCAAGATCGGGGCTACGAGCAGTACTTC,CASSQDRGYEQYF
TRBD2,NA,TRBV5-1,TRBJ2-3,TGCGCCAGCAGCCCCTCGCGGGGGGGGTTAGATACGCAGTATTTT,CASSPSRGGLDTQYF
TRBD1,NA,TRBV6-5,TRBJ1-1,TGTGCCAGCAGTAAAACGGGACAGCCCGAGACAGGTTTCTTT,CASSKTGQPETGFF
NA,NA,TRBV4-1,TRBJ2-2,TGCGCCAGCAGCCAACTGGGCCTCACCGGGGAGCTGTTTTTT,CASSQLGLTGELFF
TRBD1,NA,TRBV9,TRBJ2-2,TGTGCCAGCAGCGCCGGACAGGGGGCCACCGGGGAGCTGTTTTTT,CASSAGQGATGELFF
NA,NA,TRBV19,TRBJ1-5,TGTGCCAGTAGACAAACAGGTTTCAATCAGCCCCAGCATTTT,CASRQTGFNQPQHF
TRBD1,few,TRBV6-2/TRBV6-3,TRBJ2-7,TGTGCCAGCAGTTACTCCGGGACAGGGACCTACGAGCAGTACTTC,CASSYSGTGTYEQYF
NA,NA,TRBV4-2,TRBJ2-2,TGTGCCAGCAGCCAAGAATCATCGAACACCGGGGAGCTGTTTTTT,CASSQESSNTGELFF